The sequence of this TCR beta chain was determined in a study of follicular helper T cells after annual influenza vaccination. Sequenced by immunoSEQ multiplex PCR; TCRdb stores in-frame clones only, minus some. The data hold about 12,000 clones, with 60% to 80% observed a single time. Trimming cost V 0 bases and J 0 bases, with 13 bases left between them. Germline lookup yields CDR1 SGHNT and CDR2 YYREEE (reference sequence). The CDR3 length is 18 residues. Time point in this sample: 2015-2016 season, pre-vaccination. Sequencing was performed on CXCR5+ CD38- circulating T follicular helper cells from blood, taken on the day of influenza vaccination. Subset specified: circulating Tfh, non-naive CD4+CXCR5+PD-1+ (ICOS+CD38+ or ICOS-CD38-). The chain is built from TRBV5-4 and TRBJ2-6; D is unclear. The source is an adult who received the influenza vaccine. CDR3 residues: CASSLDFGRSSGANVLTF. DNA of the CDR3: TGTGCCAGCAGCTTGGATTTCGGACGTAGCTCTGGGGCCAACGTCCTGACTTTC.